Listed below are T cell receptor beta chains from one sample, sequenced in a study of naive CD8 T cells in extremely preterm neonates. The method was immunoSEQ multiplex PCR; TCRdb's version includes in-frame clones alone and lacks a portion of them. Among fewer than 25,000 clones, about nine tenths were seen once, and the ten largest hold 0.75% to 0.95%. The sample taken for sequencing was naive CD8+ T cells from cord blood. The source of these receptors is a boy who was born preterm. Both conserved end residues are part of each CDR3. The order of the fields is J gene, D gene, V gene, CDR3 protein. A D gene is named only where the DNA matches it firmly.

J: TRBJ2-3; D: TRBD2; V: TRBV7-3; CDR3: CASSMSRGGTDTQYF
J: TRBJ2-7; D: .; V: TRBV7-3; CDR3: CASSLTGYEQYF
J: TRBJ1-5; D: .; V: TRBV7-2; CDR3: CASSLEGYSNQPQHF
J: TRBJ1-2; D: TRBD1; V: TRBV4-3; CDR3: CASSQDRDRTF
J: TRBJ2-7; D: .; V: TRBV4-2; CDR3: CASSQDTYEQYF
J: TRBJ2-7; D: .; V: TRBV7-8; CDR3: CASSFPGSSYEQYF
J: TRBJ2-1; D: TRBD2; V: TRBV5-4; CDR3: CASSLGLAIYEQFF
J: TRBJ2-1; D: .; V: TRBV29-1; CDR3: CSVEGGNEQFF
J: TRBJ1-6; D: .; V: TRBV27; CDR3: CASSLSRGNSPLHF
J: TRBJ2-3; D: TRBD1; V: TRBV6-5; CDR3: CASSYSQGADTQYF
J: TRBJ1-1; D: .; V: TRBV7-2; CDR3: CASSLARGMNTEAFF
J: TRBJ1-1; D: TRBD1; V: TRBV7-3; CDR3: CASSLTGGTEAFF
J: TRBJ2-3; D: .; V: TRBV9; CDR3: CASSVGGAGTARGDTQYF
J: TRBJ1-1; D: .; V: TRBV6-5; CDR3: CASSSIIGPTEAFF
J: TRBJ1-4; D: .; V: TRBV6-5; CDR3: CASSYEKLFF
J: TRBJ2-3; D: .; V: TRBV28; CDR3: CASSLRWGASTDTQYF
J: TRBJ1-2; D: .; V: TRBV6-5; CDR3: CASSYRTNYGYTF
J: TRBJ1-1; D: .; V: TRBV6-5; CDR3: CASSYRQNTEAFF
J: TRBJ2-7; D: TRBD2; V: TRBV14; CDR3: CASSQGLAGYEQYF
J: TRBJ1-1; D: TRBD1; V: TRBV19; CDR3: CASSIPGTGGTEAFF
J: TRBJ1-1; D: .; V: TRBV6-7; CDR3: CASSYYRVLNTEAFF
J: TRBJ2-7; D: TRBD1; V: TRBV5-6; CDR3: CASSVGTGTYEQYF
J: TRBJ1-2; D: .; V: TRBV20-1; CDR3: CSATGYGYTF
J: TRBJ1-3; D: TRBD1; V: TRBV5-3; CDR3: CARSWDSSGNTIYF